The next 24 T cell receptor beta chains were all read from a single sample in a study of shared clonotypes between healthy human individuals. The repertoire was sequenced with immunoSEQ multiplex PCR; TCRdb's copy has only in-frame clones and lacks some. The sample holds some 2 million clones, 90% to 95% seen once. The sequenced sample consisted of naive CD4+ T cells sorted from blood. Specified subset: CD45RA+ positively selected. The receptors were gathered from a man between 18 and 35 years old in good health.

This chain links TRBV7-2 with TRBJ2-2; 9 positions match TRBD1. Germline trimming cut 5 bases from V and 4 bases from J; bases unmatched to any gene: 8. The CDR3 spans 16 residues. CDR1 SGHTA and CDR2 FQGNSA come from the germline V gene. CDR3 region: CASSQRTGVGTGELFF. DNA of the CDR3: TGTGCCAGCAGCCAAAGGACAGGGGTAGGCACCGGGGAGCTGTTTTTT. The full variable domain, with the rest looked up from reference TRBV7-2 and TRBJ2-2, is GAGVSQSPSNKVTEKGKDVELRCDPISGHTALYWYRQSLGQGLEFLIYFQGNSAPDKSGLPSDRFSAERTGGSVSTLTIQRTQQEDSAVYLCASSQRTGVGTGELFFGEGSRLTVL.

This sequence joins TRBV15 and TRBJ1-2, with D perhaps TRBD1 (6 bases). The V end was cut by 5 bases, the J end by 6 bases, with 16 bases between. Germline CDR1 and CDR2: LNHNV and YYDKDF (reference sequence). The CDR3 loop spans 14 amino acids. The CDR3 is CATSPPRQENGYTF. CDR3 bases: TGTGCCACCAGCCCCCCGAGACAGGAAAATGGCTACACCTTC.

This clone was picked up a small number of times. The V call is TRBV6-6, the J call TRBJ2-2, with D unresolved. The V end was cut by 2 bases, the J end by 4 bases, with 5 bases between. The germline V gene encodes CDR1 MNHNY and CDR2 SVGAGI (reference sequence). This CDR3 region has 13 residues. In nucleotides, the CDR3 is TGTGCCAGCAGTTACATGGGCACCGGGGAGCTGTTTTTT. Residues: CASSYMGTGELFF.

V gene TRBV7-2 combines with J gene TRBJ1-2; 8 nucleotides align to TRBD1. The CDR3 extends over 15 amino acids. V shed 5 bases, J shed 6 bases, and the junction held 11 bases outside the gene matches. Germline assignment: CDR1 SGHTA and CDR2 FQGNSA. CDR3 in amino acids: CASSLPGQVLNGYTF. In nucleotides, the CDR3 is TGTGCCAGCAGCCTACCGGGACAGGTTCTAAATGGCTACACCTTC.

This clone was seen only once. The CDR3 region is CASSLRQGMNTEAFF. The CDR3 region has the DNA TGTGCCAGCAGCTTGAGGCAGGGGATGAACACTGAAGCTTTCTTT. The rearrangement links TRBV7-9 to TRBJ1-1, with D tentatively TRBD1 (6 bases). The CDR3 is made up of 15 amino acids. From germline, CDR1 is SEHNR and CDR2 FQNEAQ (reference sequence). V shed 3 bases and J shed 0 bases, with 11 bases lying between them.

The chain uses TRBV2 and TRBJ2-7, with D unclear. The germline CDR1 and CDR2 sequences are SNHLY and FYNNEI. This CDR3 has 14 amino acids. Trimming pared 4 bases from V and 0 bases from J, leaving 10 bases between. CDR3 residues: CASSVLRNSYEQYF. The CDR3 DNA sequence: TGTGCCAGCAGTGTCCTGCGCAACTCCTACGAGCAGTACTTC. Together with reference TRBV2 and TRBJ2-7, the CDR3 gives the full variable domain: EPEVTQTPSHQVTQMGQEVILRCVPISNHLYFYWYRQILGQKVEFLVSFYNNEISEKSEIFDDQFSVERPDGSNFTLKIRSTKLEDSAMYFCASSVLRNSYEQYFGPGTRLTVT.

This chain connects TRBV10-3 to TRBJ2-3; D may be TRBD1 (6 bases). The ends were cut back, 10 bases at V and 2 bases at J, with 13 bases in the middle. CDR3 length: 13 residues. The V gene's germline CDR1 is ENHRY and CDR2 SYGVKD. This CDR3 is CATNRVPTDTQYF. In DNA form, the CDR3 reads TGTGCCACCAACAGGGTCCCCACAGATACGCAGTATTTT.

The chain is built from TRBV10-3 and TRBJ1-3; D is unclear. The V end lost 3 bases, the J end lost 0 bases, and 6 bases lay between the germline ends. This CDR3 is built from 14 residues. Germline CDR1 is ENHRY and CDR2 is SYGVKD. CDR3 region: CAISDTVSGNTIYF. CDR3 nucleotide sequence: TGTGCCATCAGTGATACCGTCTCTGGAAACACCATATATTTT.

The DNA of the CDR3 is TGTGCCTGGAGGTACGGGGGCGCAGATACGCAGTATTTT. Amino acid sequence: CAWRYGGADTQYF. J is TRBJ2-3 and V is TRBV30, with D tentatively TRBD1 or TRBD2 (6 bases each). Trimming stripped 3 bases from V and 4 bases from J, with 11 bases between. The CDR3 consists of 13 residues. In germline, CDR1 is GTSNPN, CDR2 SVGIG (reference sequence).

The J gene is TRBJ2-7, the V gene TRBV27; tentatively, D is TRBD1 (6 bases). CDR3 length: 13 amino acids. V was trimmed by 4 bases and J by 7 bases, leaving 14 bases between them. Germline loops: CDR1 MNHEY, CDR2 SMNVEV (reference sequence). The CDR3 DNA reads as TGTGCCAGCAGTTCGACAGGCCCTGGGGAGCAGTACTTC. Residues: CASSSTGPGEQYF.

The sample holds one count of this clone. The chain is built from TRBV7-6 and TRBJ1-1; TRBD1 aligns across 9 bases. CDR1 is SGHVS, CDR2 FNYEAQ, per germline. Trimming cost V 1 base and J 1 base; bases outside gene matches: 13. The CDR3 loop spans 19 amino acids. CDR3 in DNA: TGTGCCAGCAGCTTAGGAATAGGGGCCAAGGGACAGGGGAACACTGAAGCTTTCTTT. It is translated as CASSLGIGAKGQGNTEAFF.

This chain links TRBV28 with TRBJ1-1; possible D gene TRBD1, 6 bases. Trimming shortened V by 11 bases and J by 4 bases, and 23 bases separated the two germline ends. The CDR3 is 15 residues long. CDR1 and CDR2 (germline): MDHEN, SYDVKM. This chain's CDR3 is CAGKDRGAQGTEAFF. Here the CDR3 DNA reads TGTGCCGGGAAAGATCGGGGGGCGCAGGGCACTGAAGCTTTCTTT.

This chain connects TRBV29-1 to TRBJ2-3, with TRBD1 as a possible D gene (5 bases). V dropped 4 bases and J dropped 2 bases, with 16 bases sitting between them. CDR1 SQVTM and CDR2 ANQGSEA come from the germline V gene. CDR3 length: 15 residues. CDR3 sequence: CSVALGSTVTDTQYF. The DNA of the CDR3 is TGCAGCGTTGCTTTGGGATCGACAGTCACAGATACGCAGTATTTT.

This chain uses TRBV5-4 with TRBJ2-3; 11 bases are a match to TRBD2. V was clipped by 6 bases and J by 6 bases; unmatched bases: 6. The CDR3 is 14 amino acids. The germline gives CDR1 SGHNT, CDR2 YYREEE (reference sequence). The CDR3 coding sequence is TGTGCCAGCACCGTAGCGGGGGGGAGGGATACGCAGTATTTT. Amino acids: CASTVAGGRDTQYF.

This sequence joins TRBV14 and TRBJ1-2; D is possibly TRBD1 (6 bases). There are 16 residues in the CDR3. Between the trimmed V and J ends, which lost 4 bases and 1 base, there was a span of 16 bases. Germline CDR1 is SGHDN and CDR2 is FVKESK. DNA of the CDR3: TGTGCCAGCAGCCTACTAGGACAGAGGGTTAACTATGGCTACACCTTC. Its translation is CASSLLGQRVNYGYTF.

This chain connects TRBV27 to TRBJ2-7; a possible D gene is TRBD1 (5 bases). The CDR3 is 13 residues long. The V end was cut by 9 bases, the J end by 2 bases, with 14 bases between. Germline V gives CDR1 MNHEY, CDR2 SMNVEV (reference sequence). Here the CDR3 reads CARSVTEAYEQYF. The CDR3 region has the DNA TGTGCCAGGTCCGTGACAGAAGCCTACGAGCAGTACTTC.

The CDR3 protein is CSVGGERGNKENEQFF. DNA of the CDR3: TGCAGCGTTGGAGGTGAGAGGGGCAATAAAGAAAATGAGCAGTTCTTC. V is TRBV29-1 and J is TRBJ2-1; possibly TRBD1 or TRBD2 for D (5 bases each). Trimming stripped 4 bases from V and 7 bases from J, with 23 bases between. Germline CDR1 SQVTM, CDR2 ANQGSEA. The CDR3 length is 16 residues.

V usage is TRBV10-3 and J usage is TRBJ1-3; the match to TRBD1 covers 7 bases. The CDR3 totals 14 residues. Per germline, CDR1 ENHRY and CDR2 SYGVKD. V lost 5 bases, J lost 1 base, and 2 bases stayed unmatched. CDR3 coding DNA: TGTGCCATCAGTCAGGGGGGGTCTGGAAACACCATATATTTT. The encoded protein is CAISQGGSGNTIYF.

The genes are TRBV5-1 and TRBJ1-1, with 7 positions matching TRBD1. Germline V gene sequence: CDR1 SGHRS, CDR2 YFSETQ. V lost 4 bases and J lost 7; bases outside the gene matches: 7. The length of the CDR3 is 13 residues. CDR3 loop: CASSLIGTVEAFF. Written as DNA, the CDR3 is TGCGCCAGCAGCCTCATCGGGACAGTTGAAGCTTTCTTT. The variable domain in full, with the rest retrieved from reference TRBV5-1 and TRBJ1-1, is KAGVTQTPRYLIKTRGQQVTLSCSPISGHRSVSWYQQTPGQGLQFLFEYFSETQRNKGNFPGRFSGRQFSNSRSEMNVSTLELGDSALYLCASSLIGTVEAFFGQGTRLTVV.

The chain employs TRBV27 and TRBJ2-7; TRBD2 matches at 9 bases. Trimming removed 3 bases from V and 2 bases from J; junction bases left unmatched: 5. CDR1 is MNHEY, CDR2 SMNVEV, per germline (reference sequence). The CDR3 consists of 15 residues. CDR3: CASSFLTSGTYEQYF. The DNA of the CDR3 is TGTGCCAGCAGTTTCCTGACTAGCGGAACCTACGAGCAGTACTTC.

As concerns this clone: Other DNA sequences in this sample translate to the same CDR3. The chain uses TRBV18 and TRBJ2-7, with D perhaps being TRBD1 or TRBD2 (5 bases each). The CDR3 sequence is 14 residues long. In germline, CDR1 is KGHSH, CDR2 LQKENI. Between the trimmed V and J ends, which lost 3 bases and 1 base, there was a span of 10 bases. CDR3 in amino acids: CASSPGRLSYEQYF. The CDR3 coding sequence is TGTGCCAGCTCACCGGGACGCCTTTCCTACGAGCAGTACTTC.

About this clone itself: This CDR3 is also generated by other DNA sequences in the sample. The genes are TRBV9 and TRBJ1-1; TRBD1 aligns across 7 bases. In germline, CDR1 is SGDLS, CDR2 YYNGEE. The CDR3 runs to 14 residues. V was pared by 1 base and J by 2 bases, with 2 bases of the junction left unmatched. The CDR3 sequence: CASSVQGGNTEAFF. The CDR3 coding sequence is TGTGCCAGCAGCGTACAGGGGGGCAACACTGAAGCTTTCTTT.

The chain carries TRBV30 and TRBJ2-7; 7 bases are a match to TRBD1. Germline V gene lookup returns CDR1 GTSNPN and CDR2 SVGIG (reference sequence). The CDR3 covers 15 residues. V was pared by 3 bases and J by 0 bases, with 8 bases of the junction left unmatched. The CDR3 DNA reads TGTGCCTGGAGAAGGGGGCAACCCAACTCCTACGAGCAGTACTTC. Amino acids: CAWRRGQPNSYEQYF.

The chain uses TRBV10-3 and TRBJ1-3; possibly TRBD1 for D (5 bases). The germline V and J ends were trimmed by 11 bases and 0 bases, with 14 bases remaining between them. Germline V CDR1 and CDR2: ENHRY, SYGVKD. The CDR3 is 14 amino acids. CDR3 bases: TGTGCCCTTTCCCCCGACAGCTCTGGAAACACCATATATTTT. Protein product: CALSPDSSGNTIYF.